This is a list of T cell receptor beta chains from one sample in a study of OX40 agonist ivuxolimab in advanced cancers. The table came from immunoSEQ multiplex PCR; TCRdb's copy has only in-frame clones and leaves some out. In the table there are about 79,000 clones, approximately 86% of which are singletons. The input for sequencing was CD4+ or CD8+ T cells sorted from blood, taken in a trial of the OX40 agonist ivuxolimab. Receptors were obtained from an adult with an advanced solid tumor such as melanoma, head and neck, liver or kidney cancer. The CDR3 runs from the conserved cysteine through the conserved F or W. Fields, in order: J gene, D gene, V gene, clone size, CDR3 DNA, CDR3 protein. D genes are given only for firm matches. The listing skips clone size in some rows; elsewhere it reads once, few, many or a size class.

>TRBJ2-6|-|TRBV14|-
TGTGCCAGCAGCCAAGGGTTCTCTGGGGCCAACGTCCTGACTTTC
CASSQGFSGANVLTF
>TRBJ2-2|TRBD1|TRBV7-3|-
TGTGCCAGCAGCGCCGGGACAGGGGGTACCGGGGAGCTGTTTTTT
CASSAGTGGTGELFF
>TRBJ1-1|-|TRBV9|-
TGTGCCAGCAGCGTAGATTCGGGGATAGGTGAAGCTTTCTTT
CASSVDSGIGEAFF
>TRBJ1-6|-|TRBV27|-
TGTGCCAGCAGTTTAAACCCTAGCGGTTCACCCCTCCACTTT
CASSLNPSGSPLHF
>TRBJ2-3|TRBD1|TRBV5-1|once
TGCGCCAGCAGCTTGGGACAGGGGAACACAGATACGCAGTATTTT
CASSLGQGNTDTQYF
>TRBJ2-1|TRBD2|TRBV7-3|-
TGTGCCAGCAGCCATAGCGGGGGGTACAATGAGCAGTTCTTC
CASSHSGGYNEQFF
>TRBJ2-5|TRBD2|TRBV4-1|-
TGCGCCAGCAGCCAAGGGGGACTAGCGGGGTCAGAGACCCAGTACTTC
CASSQGGLAGSETQYF
>TRBJ2-2|-|TRBV5-4|-
TGTGCCAGCAATCTAGGGGCGGTCGGGGAGCTGTTTTTT
CASNLGAVGELFF
>TRBJ2-7|TRBD1|TRBV7-2|-
TGTGCCAGCAGCTTAGACGGGACAGGTCAGGCCTACGAGCAGTACTTC
CASSLDGTGQAYEQYF
>TRBJ2-3|-|TRBV5-4|-
TGTGCCAGCAGCTTGGTTCGGGGCGCAGATACGCAGTATTTT
CASSLVRGADTQYF
>TRBJ2-1|TRBD2|TRBV29-1|-
TGCAGCGGCGGGGGTAGGACCTACAATGAGCAGTTCTTC
CSGGGRTYNEQFF
>TRBJ2-1|TRBD2|TRBV19|-
TGTGCCAGTAGTCCTCGGACTAGCGGGAGTTTCGAGCGTGAGCAGTTCTTC
CASSPRTSGSFEREQFF
>TRBJ2-1|-|TRBV7-2|-
TGTGCCAGCAGCTCCCGTGTATCGGGGATTGAGCAGTTCTTC
CASSSRVSGIEQFF
>TRBJ1-3|-|TRBV30|few
TGTGCCTGGAGCCTTGGGGGGGCTGGCGGAAACACCATATATTTT
CAWSLGGAGGNTIYF
>TRBJ2-7|-|TRBV6-1|once
TGTGCCAGCAGTGAAGCAAGACACAGCTCCTACGAGCAGTACTTC
CASSEARHSSYEQYF
>TRBJ1-2|TRBD1|TRBV7-9|-
TGTGCCAGTCAGGGGGATAATGGCTACACCTTC
CASQGDNGYTF
>TRBJ2-7|-|TRBV15|once
TGTGCTACCAGCATAGGGAGACTGGTTGCCTACGAGCAGTACTTC
CATSIGRLVAYEQYF
>TRBJ2-3|TRBD2|TRBV2|-
TGTGCCAGCAGTGATCCTAGCGGTAGCACAGATACGCAGTATTTT
CASSDPSGSTDTQYF
>TRBJ1-5|TRBD1|TRBV19|-
TGTGCCAGCGTCCAGGGGGCTACGAGCAATCAGCCCCAGCATTTT
CASVQGATSNQPQHF
>TRBJ1-4|-|TRBV28|-
TGTGCCAGCAGTTTATGGATGACAGGCCTTAATGAAAAACTGTTTTTT
CASSLWMTGLNEKLFF
>TRBJ1-1|TRBD1|TRBV28|-
TGTGCCAGCAGTTTAGGGACAGGGCTCGTGAACACTGAAGCTTTCTTT
CASSLGTGLVNTEAFF
>TRBJ2-7|TRBD2|TRBV19|few
TGTGCCAGTAGTATAACTCGGGGGGCCTACGAGCAGTACTTC
CASSITRGAYEQYF
>TRBJ2-7|-|TRBV11-3|-
TGTGCCAGCAGCGGTGAGTCCTACGAGCAGTACTTC
CASSGESYEQYF
>TRBJ2-7|TRBD1|TRBV6-6|-
TGTGCCAGCAGTTTGGACAGGGGGGGCGACGAGCAGTACTTC
CASSLDRGGDEQYF
>TRBJ2-7|TRBD2|TRBV12-5|-
TGTGCTAGTGGTTTGGGAAGGGGACTCATTCTTCCGGGACTAGCGGGAAACGAGCAGTACTTC
CASGLGRGLILPGLAGNEQYF
>TRBJ2-7|TRBD1|TRBV2|-
TGTGCCAGCCGTCAGGGGGCCGACGAGCAGTACTTC
CASRQGADEQYF
>TRBJ2-5|-|TRBV2|-
TGTGCCAGCAACGGTAGACTAGGAGAAGAGACCCAGTACTTC
CASNGRLGEETQYF
>TRBJ2-2|-|TRBV15|-
TGTGCCGCCAGGGCGCGGACCGGGGAGCTGTTTTTT
CAARARTGELFF
>TRBJ2-7|-|TRBV11-2|once
TGTGCCAGCAGCTTAGGGCAGCTCTACGAGCAGTACTTC
CASSLGQLYEQYF
>TRBJ2-7|-|TRBV5-8|few
TGTGCCAGCGGAAGCGCCGATTACTCGAGCTCCTACGAGCAGTACTTC
CASGSADYSSSYEQYF
>TRBJ2-1|TRBD1|TRBV29-1|-
TGCAGCGTGGGGACAGAAAGCTACAATGAGCAGTTCTTC
CSVGTESYNEQFF
>TRBJ1-5|-|TRBV6-6|-
TGTGCCAGCAGCCCATCTCAAGGGGTACTTACTCATTTT
CASSPSQGVLTHF
>TRBJ1-1|-|TRBV15|-
TGTGCCACCAGCAGAGATTTCCAGGCTAGGACTGAAGCTTTCTTT
CATSRDFQARTEAFF
>TRBJ2-1|-|TRBV7-2|-
TGTGCCAGCAGCTCCCACCGGGACGAACCCCATTGGGGGTTCTTC
CASSSHRDEPHWGFF
>TRBJ1-1|-|TRBV4-1|once
TGCGCCAGCAGCCAAGTGCAGGGGATGAACACTGAAGCTTTCTTT
CASSQVQGMNTEAFF
>TRBJ2-7|TRBD2|TRBV30|few
TGTGCCGGGGGACTAGGCGAGCAGTACTTC
CAGGLGEQYF
>TRBJ2-1|-|TRBV4-1|-
TGCGCCAGCAGCCAAGGGTGGTTCAGGAGCTCCTACAATGAGCAGTTCTTC
CASSQGWFRSSYNEQFF
>TRBJ2-1|-|TRBV7-9|-
TGTGCCAGCAGCTTAGTATCGAAGGAGCAGTTCTTC
CASSLVSKEQFF
>TRBJ2-1|-|TRBV11-2|-
TGTGCCAGCAGCTTAGCCAGAAACAATGAGCAGTTCTTC
CASSLARNNEQFF
>TRBJ1-5|-|TRBV28|-
TGTGCCAGCCTAAGGATGTGGAGCAATCAGCCCCAGCATTTT
CASLRMWSNQPQHF
>TRBJ2-2|TRBD2|TRBV7-9|once
TGTGCCAGCAGCTTATATCGGATGGGACTAGCGGTCACCGGGGAGCTGTTTTTT
CASSLYRMGLAVTGELFF